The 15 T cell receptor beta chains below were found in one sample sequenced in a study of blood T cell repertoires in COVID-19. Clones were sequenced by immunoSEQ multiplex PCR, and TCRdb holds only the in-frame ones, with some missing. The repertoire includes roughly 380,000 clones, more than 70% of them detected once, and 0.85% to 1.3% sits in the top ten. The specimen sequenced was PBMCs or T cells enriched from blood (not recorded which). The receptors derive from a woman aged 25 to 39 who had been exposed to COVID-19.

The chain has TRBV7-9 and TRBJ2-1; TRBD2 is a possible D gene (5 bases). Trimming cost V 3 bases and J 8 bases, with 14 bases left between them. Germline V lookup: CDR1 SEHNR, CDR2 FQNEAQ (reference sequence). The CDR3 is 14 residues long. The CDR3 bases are TGTGCCAGCAGCTTGTTCTACCCGAGGGATGAGCAGTTCTTC. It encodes CASSLFYPRDEQFF.

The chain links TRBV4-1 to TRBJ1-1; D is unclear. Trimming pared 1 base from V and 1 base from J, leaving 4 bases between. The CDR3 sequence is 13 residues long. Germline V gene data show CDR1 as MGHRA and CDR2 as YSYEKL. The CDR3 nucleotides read TGCGCCAGCAGCCAAGGGGCGAACACTGAAGCTTTCTTT. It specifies CASSQGANTEAFF.

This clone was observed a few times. CDR3 in DNA: TGTGCCAGCAGCTATCCCCTTCCGGGAGGGCGGATGTTCTTC. Translating it yields CASSYPLPGGRMFF. V is TRBV7-2 and J is TRBJ2-1; 8 nucleotides match TRBD2. Germline V gives CDR1 SGHTA, CDR2 FQGNSA. The V gene end was trimmed by 4 bases and the J gene end by 15 bases; junction bases not matched to a gene: 14. This CDR3 spans 14 amino acids.

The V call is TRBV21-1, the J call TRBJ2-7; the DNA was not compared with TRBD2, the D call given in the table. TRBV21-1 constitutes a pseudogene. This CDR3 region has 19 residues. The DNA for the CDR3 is TGTGCCAGCAGAGAGCAGACTAGCGGGAGGGCCGGGGGCTCCTACGAGCAGTACTTC. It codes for CASREQTSGRAGGSYEQYF.

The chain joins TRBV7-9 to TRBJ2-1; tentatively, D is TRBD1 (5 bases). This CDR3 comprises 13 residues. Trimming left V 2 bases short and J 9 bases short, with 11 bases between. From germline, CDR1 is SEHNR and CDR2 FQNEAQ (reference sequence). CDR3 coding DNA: TGTGCCAGCAGCTTACGGTTGGACACTGAGCAGTTCTTC. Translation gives CASSLRLDTEQFF.

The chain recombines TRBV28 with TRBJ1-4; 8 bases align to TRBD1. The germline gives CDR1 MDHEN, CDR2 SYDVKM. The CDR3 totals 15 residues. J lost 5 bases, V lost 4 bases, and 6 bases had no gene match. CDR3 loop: CASSWTGKGNEKLFF. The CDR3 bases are TGTGCCAGCAGTTGGACAGGGAAGGGAAATGAAAAACTGTTTTTT.

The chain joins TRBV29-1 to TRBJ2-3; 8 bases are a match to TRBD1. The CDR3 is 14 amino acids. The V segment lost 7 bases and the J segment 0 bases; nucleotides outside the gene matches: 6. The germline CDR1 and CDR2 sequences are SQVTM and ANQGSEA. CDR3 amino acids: CSAGGQASTDTQYF. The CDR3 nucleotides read TGCAGCGCAGGGGGACAGGCGAGCACAGATACGCAGTATTTT.

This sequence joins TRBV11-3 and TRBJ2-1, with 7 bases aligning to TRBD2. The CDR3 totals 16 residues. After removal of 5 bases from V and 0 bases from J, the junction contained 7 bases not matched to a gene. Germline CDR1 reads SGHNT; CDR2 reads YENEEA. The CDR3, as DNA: TGTGCCAGCAGCCTAAGACTAGCTAGCTCCTACAATGAGCAGTTCTTC. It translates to CASSLRLASSYNEQFF.

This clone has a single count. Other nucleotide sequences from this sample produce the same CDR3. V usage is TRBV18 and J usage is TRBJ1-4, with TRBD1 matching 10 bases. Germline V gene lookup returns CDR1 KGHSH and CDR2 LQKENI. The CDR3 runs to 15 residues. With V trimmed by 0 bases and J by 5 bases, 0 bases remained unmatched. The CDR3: CASSPPGQGNEKLFF. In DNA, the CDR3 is TGTGCCAGCTCACCACCGGGACAGGGGAATGAAAAACTGTTTTTT.

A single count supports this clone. CDR3 sequence reads: CASSLAAGWSYEQYF. DNA for the CDR3: TGTGCCAGCAGCTTAGCGGCAGGGTGGTCCTACGAGCAGTACTTC. The V gene is TRBV7-9, the J gene TRBJ2-7; possible D gene TRBD1, 5 bases. This CDR3 is built from 15 residues. Trimming pared 0 bases from V and 1 base from J, leaving 10 bases between. CDR1 and CDR2 (germline): SEHNR, FQNEAQ (reference sequence).

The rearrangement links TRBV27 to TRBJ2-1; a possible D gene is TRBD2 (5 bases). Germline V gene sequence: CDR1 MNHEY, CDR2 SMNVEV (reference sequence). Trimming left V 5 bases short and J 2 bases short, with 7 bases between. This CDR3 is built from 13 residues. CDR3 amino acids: CASSLLAYNEQFF. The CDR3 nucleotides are TGTGCCAGCAGTCTACTAGCCTACAATGAGCAGTTCTTC.

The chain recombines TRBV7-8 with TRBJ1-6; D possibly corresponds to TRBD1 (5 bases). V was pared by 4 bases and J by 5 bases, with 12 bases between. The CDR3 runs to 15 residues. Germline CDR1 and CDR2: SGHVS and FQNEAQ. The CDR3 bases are TGTGCCAGCAGCTCCCCGGGCAGGGATAATTCACCCCTCCACTTT. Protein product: CASSSPGRDNSPLHF.

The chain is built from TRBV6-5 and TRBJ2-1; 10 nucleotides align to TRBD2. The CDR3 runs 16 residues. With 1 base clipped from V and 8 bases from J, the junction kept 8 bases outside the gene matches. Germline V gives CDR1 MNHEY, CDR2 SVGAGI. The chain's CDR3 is CASSYWLAGEVYEQFF. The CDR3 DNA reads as TGTGCCAGCAGTTACTGGCTAGCGGGAGAAGTATATGAGCAGTTCTTC.

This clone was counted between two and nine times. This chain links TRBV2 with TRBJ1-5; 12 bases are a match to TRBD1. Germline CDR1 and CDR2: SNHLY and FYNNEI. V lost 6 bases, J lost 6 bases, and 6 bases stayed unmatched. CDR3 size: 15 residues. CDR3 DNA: TGTGCCAGCAGGAGGGGACAGGGGGCAAGTCAGCCCCAGCATTTT. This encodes CASRRGQGASQPQHF.

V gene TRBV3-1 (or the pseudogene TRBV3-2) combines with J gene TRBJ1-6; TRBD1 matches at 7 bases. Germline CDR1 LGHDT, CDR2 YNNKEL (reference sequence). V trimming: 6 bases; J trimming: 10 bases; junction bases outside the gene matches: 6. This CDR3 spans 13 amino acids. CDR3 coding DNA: TGTGCCAGCAGTCGAACAGGGGCATCACCCCTCCACTTT. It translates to CASSRTGASPLHF.